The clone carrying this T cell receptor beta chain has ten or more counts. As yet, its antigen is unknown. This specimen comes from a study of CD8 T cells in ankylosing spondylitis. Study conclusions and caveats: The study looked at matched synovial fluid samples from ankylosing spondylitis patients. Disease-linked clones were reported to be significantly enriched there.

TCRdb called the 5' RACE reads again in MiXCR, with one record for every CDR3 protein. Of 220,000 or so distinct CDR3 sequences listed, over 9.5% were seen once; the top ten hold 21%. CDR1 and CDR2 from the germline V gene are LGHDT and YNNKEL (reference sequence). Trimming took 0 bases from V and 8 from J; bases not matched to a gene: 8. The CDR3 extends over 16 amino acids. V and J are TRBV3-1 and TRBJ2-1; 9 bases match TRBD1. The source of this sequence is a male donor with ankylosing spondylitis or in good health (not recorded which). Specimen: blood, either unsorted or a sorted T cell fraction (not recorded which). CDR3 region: CASSQETGGASHEQFF. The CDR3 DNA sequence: TGTGCCAGCAGCCAAGAAACAGGGGGCGCTTCACATGAGCAGTTCTTC.